One sample yielded the 17 T cell receptor beta chains listed below, sequenced in a study of blood T cell repertoires in COVID-19. Data came from immunoSEQ multiplex PCR; TCRdb stores just in-frame clones and leaves some out. The data contain some 400,000 clones, around 87% of them singletons. The specimen was peripheral blood. The receptors originated from a woman aged 55-70 years with COVID-19, enrolled during active disease.

V is TRBV2 and J is TRBJ1-6; 11 bases fit TRBD1. Germline V gene sequence: CDR1 SNHLY, CDR2 FYNNEI. The ends lost 10 bases at V and 9 bases at J; junction bases unmatched: 11. The CDR3 runs 15 residues. CDR3 sequence (DNA): TGTGCCACCTCAGCAGGGACAGGGGGTACTTCACCCCTCCACTTT. Its protein is CATSAGTGGTSPLHF.

This chain joins TRBV6-5 and TRBJ2-7; no reliable D call. The V and J ends lost 6 bases and 3 bases respectively, with 6 bases between them. Germline CDR1 is MNHEY and CDR2 is SVGAGI. CDR3 length: 11 amino acids. CDR3 sequence (DNA): TGTGCCAGCAGGGAGCTCTACGAGCAGTACTTC. Translation gives CASRELYEQYF.

The chain is built from TRBV29-1 and TRBJ1-1, with 7 bases identical to TRBD1. V trimming: 6 bases; J trimming: 11 bases; junction bases outside the gene matches: 6. The germline V gene encodes CDR1 SQVTM and CDR2 ANQGSEA. The CDR3 length is 10 residues. In nucleotides, the CDR3 is TGCAGCGTAAACAGGGGTTTGGCTTTCTTT. This sequence encodes CSVNRGLAFF. The full variable domain, rest sourced from reference TRBV29-1 and TRBJ1-1, is SAVISQKPSRDICQRGTSLTIQCQVDSQVTMMFWYRQQPGQSLTLIATANQGSEATYESGFVIDKFPISRPNLTFSTLTVSNMSPEDSSIYLCSVNRGLAFFGQGTRLTVV.

V usage is TRBV5-6 and J usage is TRBJ1-1; no definite D call. Trimming removed 0 bases from V and 11 bases from J, with 17 bases in between. Germline V gene sequence: CDR1 SGHDT, CDR2 YYEEEE. The CDR3 is made up of 14 amino acids. The CDR3 DNA is TGTGCCAGCAGCTTGGAAACGGCCGTCAAGCGGGCTTTCTTT. This codes for CASSLETAVKRAFF.

The chain recombines TRBV2 with TRBJ2-2; possibly TRBD1 for D (6 bases). Trimming took 4 bases from V and 6 from J, leaving 21 bases between them. CDR3 length equals 17 residues. From germline, CDR1 is SNHLY and CDR2 FYNNEI. Here the CDR3 DNA reads TGTGCCAGCAGTGTCTTGGGTGGGGTACAGGGCCCCGGGGAGCTGTTTTTT. Protein: CASSVLGGVQGPGELFF.

J is TRBJ2-2 and V is TRBV18; 9 bases line up with TRBD1. The CDR3 totals 15 residues. In germline, CDR1 is KGHSH, CDR2 LQKENI. V lost 0 bases to trimming and J lost 7 bases; unmatched junction nucleotides: 3. CDR3 coding DNA: TGTGCCAGCTCACCACCGGGGACAGGGAACGGGGAGCTGTTTTTT. It yields the protein CASSPPGTGNGELFF. The whole variable domain, filled in from reference TRBV18 and TRBJ2-2, reads NAGVMQNPRHLVRRRGQEARLRCSPMKGHSHVYWYRQLPEEGLKFMVYLQKENIIDESGMPKERFSAEFPKEGPSILRIQQVVRGDSAAYFCASSPPGTGNGELFFGEGSRLTVL.

The J gene is TRBJ2-7, the V gene TRBV7-9, with D maybe TRBD1 (6 bases). Trimming left V 0 bases short and J 7 bases short, with 13 bases between. This CDR3 spans 14 amino acids. Germline V gives CDR1 SEHNR, CDR2 FQNEAQ (reference sequence). The CDR3 nucleotides read TGTGCCAGCAGCTTAGCTGGGACAAAGGGGGAGCAGTACTTC. Its translation: CASSLAGTKGEQYF.

V gene TRBV19 combines with J gene TRBJ1-1; TRBD1 matches at 9 bases. V lost 4 bases and J lost 3; bases outside the gene matches: 12. The CDR3 is 17 amino acids. Germline CDR1 LNHDA, CDR2 SQIVND (reference sequence). The CDR3 DNA sequence: TGTGCCAGTAGTAAGTTACCGGGACAGGGCGAGGACACTGAAGCTTTCTTT. Encoded protein: CASSKLPGQGEDTEAFF. Together with reference TRBV19 and TRBJ1-1, the CDR3 gives the full variable domain: DGGITQSPKYLFRKEGQNVTLSCEQNLNHDAMYWYRQDPGQGLRLIYYSQIVNDFQKGDIAEGYSVSREKKESFPLTVTSAQKNPTAFYLCASSKLPGQGEDTEAFFGQGTRLTVV.

The J gene is TRBJ1-1, the V gene TRBV19; D not certain. Deletions cut 8 bases from V and 3 bases from J, with 10 bases between. CDR1 is LNHDA and CDR2 is SQIVND in the germline V gene (reference sequence). The CDR3 has 12 residues. The CDR3 DNA follows: TGTGCCAGTCATACTGGTTACACTGAAGCTTTCTTT. This codes for CASHTGYTEAFF.

This clone appeared a single time. This chain's CDR3 is CASAGQGGTEAFF. The CDR3 DNA reads as TGTGCCAGCGCGGGACAGGGGGGGACTGAAGCTTTCTTT. The V and J genes are TRBV18 and TRBJ1-1; 11 nucleotides agree with TRBD1. Germline CDR1 is KGHSH and CDR2 is LQKENI. The CDR3 is 13 amino acids. Trimming removed 8 bases from V and 5 bases from J; junction bases left unmatched: 4.

The gene calls are TRBV3-1 (or the pseudogene TRBV3-2) and TRBJ1-2; D remains ambiguous. This CDR3 region has 15 residues. Trimming shortened V by 3 bases and J by 4 bases, and 15 bases separated the two germline ends. The germline V gene encodes CDR1 LGHDT and CDR2 YNNKEL (reference sequence). In DNA, the CDR3 is TGTGCCAGCAGCCAGCTGGCGCAGGCGGGCTATGGCTACACCTTC. As protein: CASSQLAQAGYGYTF.

This clone was counted only a few times. The chain employs TRBV28 and TRBJ1-6; D may be TRBD1 (6 bases). Trimming took off 5 bases at V and 8 bases at J, with 16 bases between the two ends. CDR1 is MDHEN, CDR2 SYDVKM, per germline. This CDR3 has 15 amino acids. CDR3 sequence: CASSPRGQGHSPLHF. The DNA of the CDR3 is TGTGCCAGCAGTCCGAGAGGTCAGGGGCATTCACCCCTCCACTTT.

This chain joins TRBV6-5 and TRBJ2-2, with D uncertain. Per germline, CDR1 MNHEY and CDR2 SVGAGI. V was clipped by 2 bases and J by 6 bases, with 10 bases between them. There are 14 residues in the CDR3. This CDR3 is CASSYAPGSGELFF. The CDR3 bases are TGTGCCAGCAGTTACGCCCCGGGTTCCGGGGAGCTGTTTTTT.

This chain connects TRBV10-3 to TRBJ2-2; TRBD1 matches at 10 bases. Germline V gene data show CDR1 as ENHRY and CDR2 as SYGVKD. V dropped 8 bases and J dropped 11; count of bases not matched to a gene: 14. The CDR3 extends over 15 amino acids. The CDR3 DNA sequence: TGTGCCATCTCAGAGAAACTGACAGGGGGCAGTGAGCTGTTTTTT. Amino acid sequence: CAISEKLTGGSELFF.

The sample holds a few counts of this clone. The gene calls are TRBV3-1 (or the pseudogene TRBV3-2) and TRBJ1-1; 7 bases agree with TRBD1. The trim removed 4 bases at V and 2 bases at J, leaving 4 bases unmatched. The CDR3 runs 14 residues. The germline CDR1 and CDR2 sequences are LGHDT and YNNKEL (reference sequence). CDR3 nucleotide sequence: TGTGCCAGCAGCCCGGGACAGATAAACACTGAAGCTTTCTTT. This translates into CASSPGQINTEAFF.

This clone was counted between two and nine times. J is TRBJ2-1 and V is TRBV6-1, with 7 nucleotides matching TRBD2. This CDR3 is 16 amino acids long. Germline V gene data show CDR1 as MNHNS and CDR2 as SASEGT. V lost 2 bases to trimming and J lost 4 bases; unmatched junction nucleotides: 8. The CDR3 DNA reads TGTGCCAGCAGTGAATATCTCCGGGGGGTATACAATGAGCAGTTCTTC. It encodes CASSEYLRGVYNEQFF.

The chain is built from TRBV6-2 or TRBV6-3 and TRBJ1-3; D not certain. This CDR3 is 14 amino acids long. Germline V CDR1 and CDR2: MNHEY, SVGEGT. The V gene lost 5 bases and the J gene lost 0 bases, with 8 bases spanning the gap. The CDR3 sequence is CASSPSSSGNTIYF. For the CDR3, the DNA is TGTGCCAGCAGTCCCTCGAGCTCTGGAAACACCATATATTTT.